One T cell receptor beta chain is described in this entry. The data stem from a study of blood T cell repertoires in COVID-19. Germline V CDR1 and CDR2: LGHNA, YSLEER. This CDR3 has 16 amino acids. The J segment lost 4 bases and the V segment lost 4 bases, leaving 11 bases of the junction unmatched. Assay used: immunoSEQ multiplex PCR; TCRdb lists only in-frame clones, some missing. The profile shows more than 300,000 clones, 90% of them singletons. The specimen was PBMCs or T cells enriched from blood (not recorded which). The clonotype was recovered from a woman aged 25-40 years who had been exposed to COVID-19. V is TRBV4-3 and J is TRBJ1-2; 8 bases align to TRBD1. CDR3 sequence: CASSPERTGSLYGYTF. Written as DNA, the CDR3 is TGCGCCAGCAGCCCTGAGAGGACAGGGAGCCTCTATGGCTACACCTTC.